This T cell receptor beta chain was sequenced in a study of blood T cell repertoires in COVID-19. On the study more broadly: There were acute and convalescent COVID-19 samples, and they came from the United States, Italy and Spain.

Repertoires were generated with immunoSEQ multiplex PCR, while TCRdb's copy carries only in-frame clones and drops some. The sample contains over 100,000 clones, 65% to 85% of which appear only once. CDR3 length: 14 amino acids. V shed 4 bases, J shed 4 bases, and the junction held 4 bases outside the gene matches. Germline V gene data show CDR1 as SGHRS and CDR2 as YFSETQ. This chain uses TRBV5-1 with TRBJ2-3; TRBD1 agrees at 9 bases. This TCR derives from a woman aged 25 to 39 who had recovered from COVID-19. The specimen was PBMCs or T cells enriched from blood (not recorded which). The CDR3 sequence is CASSIRDRADTQYF. The DNA of the CDR3 is TGCGCCAGCAGCATTCGGGACAGGGCAGATACGCAGTATTTT.